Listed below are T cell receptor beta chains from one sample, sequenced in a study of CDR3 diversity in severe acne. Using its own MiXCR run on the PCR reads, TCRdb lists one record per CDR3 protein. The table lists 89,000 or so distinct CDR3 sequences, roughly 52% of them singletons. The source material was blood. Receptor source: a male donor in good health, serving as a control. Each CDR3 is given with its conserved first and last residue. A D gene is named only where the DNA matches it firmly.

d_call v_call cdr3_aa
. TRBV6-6 CASSYADIYEQYF
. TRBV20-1 CSARLGGSGNTIYF
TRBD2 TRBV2 CASSEEKLAGDEQYF
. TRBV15 CATSGRQRDEAFF
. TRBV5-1 CASSLGQGSTDTQYF
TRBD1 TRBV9 CASSVTAGTGVPDTQYF
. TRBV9 CASRSGTNTGELFF
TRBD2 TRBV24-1 CATSDGGGGGNEQFF
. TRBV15 CATSRDGGSRGYTF
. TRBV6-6 CASTSQGNTEAFF
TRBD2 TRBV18 CASSQTSGSSGANVLTF
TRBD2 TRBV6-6 CASRPRARLAGYTDTQYF
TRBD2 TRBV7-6 CASSTRTSGGSYEQYF
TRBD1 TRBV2 CASSRPGQGGQAGNTIYF
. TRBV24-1 CATRDSSGNTIYF
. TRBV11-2 CASSLISSGGTQYF
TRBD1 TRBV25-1 CASSESPGQGYEQYF
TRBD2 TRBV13 CASSLGGSGSYEQYF
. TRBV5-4 CASSLGLISYEQYF
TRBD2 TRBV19 CASIGTSVSYEQYF
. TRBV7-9 CASSPGTDGAPLHF
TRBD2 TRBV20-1 CSAKEGLAGPEAPPDTQYF
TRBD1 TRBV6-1 CASSYGPGTGSYEQYF
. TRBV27 CASSATEFANYGYTF
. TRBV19 CASSINRAHEQYF
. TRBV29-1 CSVLPPGQVYGYTF
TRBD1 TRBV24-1 CASRDRGVSTEAFF